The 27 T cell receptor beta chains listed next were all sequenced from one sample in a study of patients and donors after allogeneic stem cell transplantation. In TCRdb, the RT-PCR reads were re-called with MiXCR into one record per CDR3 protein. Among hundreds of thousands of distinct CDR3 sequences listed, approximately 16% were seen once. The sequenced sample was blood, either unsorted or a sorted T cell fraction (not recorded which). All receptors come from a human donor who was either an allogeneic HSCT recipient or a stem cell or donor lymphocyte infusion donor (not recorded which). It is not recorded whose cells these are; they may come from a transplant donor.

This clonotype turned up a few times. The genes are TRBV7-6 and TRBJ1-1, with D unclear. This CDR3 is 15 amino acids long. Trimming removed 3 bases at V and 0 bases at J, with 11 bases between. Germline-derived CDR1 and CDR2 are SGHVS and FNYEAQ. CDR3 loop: CASSFGLDMNTEAFF. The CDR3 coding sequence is TGTGCCAGCAGCTTCGGTCTAGACATGAACACTGAAGCTTTCTTT.

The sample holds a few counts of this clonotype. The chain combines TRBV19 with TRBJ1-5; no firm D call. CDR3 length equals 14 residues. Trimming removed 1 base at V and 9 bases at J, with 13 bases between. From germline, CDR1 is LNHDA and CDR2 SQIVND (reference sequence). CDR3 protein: CASSIGAPLGPQHF. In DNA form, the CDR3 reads TGTGCCAGTAGTATAGGGGCCCCTTTGGGGCCCCAGCATTTT. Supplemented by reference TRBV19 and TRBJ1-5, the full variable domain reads DGGITQSPKYLFRKEGQNVTLSCEQNLNHDAMYWYRQDPGQGLRLIYYSQIVNDFQKGDIAEGYSVSREKKESFPLTVTSAQKNPTAFYLCASSIGAPLGPQHFGDGTRLSIL.

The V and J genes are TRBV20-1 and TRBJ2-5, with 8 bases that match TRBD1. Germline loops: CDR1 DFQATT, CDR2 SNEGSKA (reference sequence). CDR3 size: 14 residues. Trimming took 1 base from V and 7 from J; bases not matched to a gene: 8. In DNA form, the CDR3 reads TGCAGTGCTAGAGCCCTGGACAGGGAGTGGACCCAGTACTTC. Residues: CSARALDREWTQYF.

The CDR3 bases are TGCAGCGTTCGTTCGTCGAATACAGGGTCGGCAGATACGCAGTATTTT. Translating gives CSVRSSNTGSADTQYF. The chain carries TRBV29-1 and TRBJ2-3; D possibly corresponds to TRBD1 (6 bases). The CDR3 covers 16 residues. The germline V and J ends were trimmed by 5 bases and 4 bases, with 22 bases remaining between them. Germline V gene lookup returns CDR1 SQVTM and CDR2 ANQGSEA.

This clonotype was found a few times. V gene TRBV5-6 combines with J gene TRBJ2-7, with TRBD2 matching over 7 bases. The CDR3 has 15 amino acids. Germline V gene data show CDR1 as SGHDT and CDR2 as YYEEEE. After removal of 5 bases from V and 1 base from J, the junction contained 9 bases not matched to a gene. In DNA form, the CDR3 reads TGTGCCAGCAGTGCTGAGTGGGGGGGATCCTACGAGCAGTACTTC. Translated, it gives CASSAEWGGSYEQYF.

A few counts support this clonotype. The CDR3 region has the DNA TGTGCCAGCAGCTCGAGGGGGGACTACCCTTCTGAAGCTTTCTTT. Its protein product is CASSSRGDYPSEAFF. This chain joins TRBV11-3 and TRBJ1-1, with D maybe TRBD1 (6 bases). The ends were cut back, 4 bases at V and 6 bases at J, with 18 bases in the middle. The germline V gene encodes CDR1 SGHNT and CDR2 YENEEA. The CDR3 length is 15 residues.

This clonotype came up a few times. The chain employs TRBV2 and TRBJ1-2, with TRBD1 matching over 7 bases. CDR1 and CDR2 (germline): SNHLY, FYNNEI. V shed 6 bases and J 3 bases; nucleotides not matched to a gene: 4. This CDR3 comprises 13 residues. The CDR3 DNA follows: TGTGCCAGCAGAGGGACAGAGGACTATGGCTACACCTTC. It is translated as CASRGTEDYGYTF.

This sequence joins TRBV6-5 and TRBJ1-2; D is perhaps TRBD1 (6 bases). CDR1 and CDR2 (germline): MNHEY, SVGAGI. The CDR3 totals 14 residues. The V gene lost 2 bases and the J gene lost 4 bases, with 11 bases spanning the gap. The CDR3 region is CASSYGGAGYGYTF. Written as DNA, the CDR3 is TGTGCCAGCAGTTACGGGGGGGCTGGCTATGGCTACACCTTC.

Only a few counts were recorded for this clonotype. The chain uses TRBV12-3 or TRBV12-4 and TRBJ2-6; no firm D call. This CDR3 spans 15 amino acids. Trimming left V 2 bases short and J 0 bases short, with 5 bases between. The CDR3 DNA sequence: TGTGCCAGCAGTTTAAGTTTCTCTGGGGCCAACGTCCTGACTTTC. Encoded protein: CASSLSFSGANVLTF.

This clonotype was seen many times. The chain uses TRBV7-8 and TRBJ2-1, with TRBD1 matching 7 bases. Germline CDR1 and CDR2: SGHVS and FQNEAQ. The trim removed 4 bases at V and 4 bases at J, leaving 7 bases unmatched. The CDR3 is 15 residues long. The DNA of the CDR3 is TGTGCCAGCAGCTACCGGGACAGACTTTACAATGAGCAGTTCTTC. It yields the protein CASSYRDRLYNEQFF.

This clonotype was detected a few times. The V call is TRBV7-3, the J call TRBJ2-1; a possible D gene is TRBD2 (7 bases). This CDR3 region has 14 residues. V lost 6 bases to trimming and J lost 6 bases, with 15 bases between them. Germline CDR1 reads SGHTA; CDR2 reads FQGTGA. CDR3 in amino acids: CASRGGGATNEQFF. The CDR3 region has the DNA TGTGCCAGCAGGGGAGGGGGGGCCACCAATGAGCAGTTCTTC. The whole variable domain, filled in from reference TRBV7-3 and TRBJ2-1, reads GAGVSQTPSNKVTEKGKYVELRCDPISGHTALYWYRQSLGQGPEFLIYFQGTGAADDSGLPNDRFFAVRPEGSVSTLKIQRTERGDSAVYLCASRGGGATNEQFFGPGTRLTVL.

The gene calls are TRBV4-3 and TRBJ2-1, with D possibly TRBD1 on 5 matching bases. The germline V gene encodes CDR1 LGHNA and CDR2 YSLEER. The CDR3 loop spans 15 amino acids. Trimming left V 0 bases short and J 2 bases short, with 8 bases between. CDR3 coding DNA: TGCGCCAGCAGCCAAGATGGGGCCACCTACAATGAGCAGTTCTTC. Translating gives CASSQDGATYNEQFF.

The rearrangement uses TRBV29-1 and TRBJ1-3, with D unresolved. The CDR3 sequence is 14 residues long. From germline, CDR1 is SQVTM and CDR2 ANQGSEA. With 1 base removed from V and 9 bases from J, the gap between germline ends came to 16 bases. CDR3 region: CSVEGTTRSGTIYF. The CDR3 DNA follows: TGCAGCGTTGAAGGGACGACGAGAAGTGGCACCATATATTTT.

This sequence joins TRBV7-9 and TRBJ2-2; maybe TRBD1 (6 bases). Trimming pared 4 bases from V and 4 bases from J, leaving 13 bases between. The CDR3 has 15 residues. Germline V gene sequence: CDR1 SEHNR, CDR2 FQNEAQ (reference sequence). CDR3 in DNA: TGTGCCAGCAGCTCGCCGGGACAATCCACCGGGGAGCTGTTTTTT. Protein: CASSSPGQSTGELFF.

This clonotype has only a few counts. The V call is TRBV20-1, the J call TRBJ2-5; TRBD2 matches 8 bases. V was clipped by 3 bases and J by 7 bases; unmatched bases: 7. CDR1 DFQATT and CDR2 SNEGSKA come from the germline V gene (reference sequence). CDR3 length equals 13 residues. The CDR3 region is CSARPGGLVTQYF. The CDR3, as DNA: TGCAGTGCTAGGCCGGGGGGGTTGGTGACCCAGTACTTC.

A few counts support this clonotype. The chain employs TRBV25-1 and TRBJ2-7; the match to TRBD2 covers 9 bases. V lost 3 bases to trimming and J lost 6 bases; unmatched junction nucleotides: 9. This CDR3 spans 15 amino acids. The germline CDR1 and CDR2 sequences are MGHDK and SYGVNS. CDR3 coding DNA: TGTGCCAGCAGTGATAAGCGGGAGGTTCTCATCGAGCAGTACTTC. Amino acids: CASSDKREVLIEQYF.

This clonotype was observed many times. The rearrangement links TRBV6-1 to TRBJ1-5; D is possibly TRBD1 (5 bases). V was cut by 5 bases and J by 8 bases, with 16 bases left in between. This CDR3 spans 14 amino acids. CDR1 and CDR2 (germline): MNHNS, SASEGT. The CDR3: CASSQSGGREPQHF. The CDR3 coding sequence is TGTGCCAGCAGTCAAAGTGGGGGGAGGGAGCCCCAGCATTTT.

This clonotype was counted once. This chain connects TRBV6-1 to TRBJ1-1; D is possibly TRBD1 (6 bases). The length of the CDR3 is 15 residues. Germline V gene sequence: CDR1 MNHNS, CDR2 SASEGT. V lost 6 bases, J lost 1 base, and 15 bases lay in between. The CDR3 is CASRSRRGGNTEAFF. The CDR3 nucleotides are TGTGCCAGCAGATCCCGCAGGGGCGGGAACACTGAAGCTTTCTTT.

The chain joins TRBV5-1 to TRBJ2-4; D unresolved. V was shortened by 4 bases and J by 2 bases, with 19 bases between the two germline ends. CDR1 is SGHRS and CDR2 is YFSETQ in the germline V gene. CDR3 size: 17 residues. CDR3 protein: CASSPHESLGTKNIQYF. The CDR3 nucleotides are TGCGCCAGCAGCCCACACGAGAGCTTGGGGACCAAAAACATTCAGTACTTC.

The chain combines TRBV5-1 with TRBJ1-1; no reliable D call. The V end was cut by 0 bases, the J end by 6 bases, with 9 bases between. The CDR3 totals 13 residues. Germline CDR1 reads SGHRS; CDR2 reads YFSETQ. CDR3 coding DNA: TGCGCCAGCAGCTTGGAGGCGAGGGCTGAAGCTTTCTTT. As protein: CASSLEARAEAFF.

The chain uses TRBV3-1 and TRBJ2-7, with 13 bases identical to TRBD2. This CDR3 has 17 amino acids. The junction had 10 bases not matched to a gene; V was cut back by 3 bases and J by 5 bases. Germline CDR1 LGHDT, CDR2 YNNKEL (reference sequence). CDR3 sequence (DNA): TGTGCCAGCAGCCACCGTCCAGGACTAGCGGGAGACAACGAGCAGTACTTC. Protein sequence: CASSHRPGLAGDNEQYF.

CDR3 amino acids: CSARDVNRTGYNEQFF. DNA for the CDR3: TGCAGTGCTAGAGATGTCAACAGGACAGGATACAATGAGCAGTTCTTC. The chain employs TRBV20-1 and TRBJ2-1, with 7 bases that match TRBD1. Germline CDR1 DFQATT, CDR2 SNEGSKA (reference sequence). CDR3 length: 16 residues. With 0 bases clipped from V and 4 bases from J, the junction kept 9 bases outside the gene matches.

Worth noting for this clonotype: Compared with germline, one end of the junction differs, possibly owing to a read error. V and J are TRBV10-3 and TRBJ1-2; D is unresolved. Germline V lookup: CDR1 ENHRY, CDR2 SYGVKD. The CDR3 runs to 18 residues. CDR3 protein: CAISESKSGMPIEVGYTF. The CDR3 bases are TGTGCCATAAGTGAGTCGAAGTCTGGGATGCCGATCGAGGTCGGCTACACCTTC.

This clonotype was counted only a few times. CDR3 DNA sequence: TGCGCCAGCAGCTTGACGGCGGGGACTAGCGGGACCCCCTCCTACAATGAGCAGTTCTTC. Its translation is CASSLTAGTSGTPSYNEQFF. The chain uses TRBV5-1 and TRBJ2-1; 13 bases fit TRBD2. V gave up 1 base and J gave up 0 bases; unmatched junction bases: 10. CDR1 SGHRS and CDR2 YFSETQ come from the germline V gene. The CDR3 has 20 residues.

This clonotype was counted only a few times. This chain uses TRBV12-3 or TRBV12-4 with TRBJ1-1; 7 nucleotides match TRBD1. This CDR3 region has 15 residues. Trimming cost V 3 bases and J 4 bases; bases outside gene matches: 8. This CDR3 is CASSLTGRDSTEAFF. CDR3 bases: TGTGCCAGCAGTTTGACAGGGAGGGATTCCACTGAAGCTTTCTTT.

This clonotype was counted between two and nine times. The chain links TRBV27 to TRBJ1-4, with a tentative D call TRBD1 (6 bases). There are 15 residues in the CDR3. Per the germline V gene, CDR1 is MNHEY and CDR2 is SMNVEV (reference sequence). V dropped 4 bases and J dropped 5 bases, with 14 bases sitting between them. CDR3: CASSSSKGGNEKLFF. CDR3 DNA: TGTGCCAGCAGTTCGTCCAAGGGGGGGAATGAAAAACTGTTTTTT. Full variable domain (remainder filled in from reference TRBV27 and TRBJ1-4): EAQVTQNPRYLITVTGKKLTVTCSQNMNHEYMSWYRQDPGLGLRQIYYSMNVEVTDKGDVPEGYKVSRKEKRNFPLILESPSPNQTSLYFCASSSSKGGNEKLFFGSGTQLSVL.

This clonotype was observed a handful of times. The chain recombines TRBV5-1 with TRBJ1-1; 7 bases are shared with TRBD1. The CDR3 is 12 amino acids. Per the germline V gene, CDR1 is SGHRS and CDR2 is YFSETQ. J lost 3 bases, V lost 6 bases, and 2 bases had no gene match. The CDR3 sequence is CASTRGDTEAFF. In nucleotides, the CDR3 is TGCGCCAGCACCAGGGGGGACACTGAAGCTTTCTTT. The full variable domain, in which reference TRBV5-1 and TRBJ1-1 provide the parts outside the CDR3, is KAGVTQTPRYLIKTRGQQVTLSCSPISGHRSVSWYQQTPGQGLQFLFEYFSETQRNKGNFPGRFSGRQFSNSRSEMNVSTLELGDSALYLCASTRGDTEAFFGQGTRLTVV.